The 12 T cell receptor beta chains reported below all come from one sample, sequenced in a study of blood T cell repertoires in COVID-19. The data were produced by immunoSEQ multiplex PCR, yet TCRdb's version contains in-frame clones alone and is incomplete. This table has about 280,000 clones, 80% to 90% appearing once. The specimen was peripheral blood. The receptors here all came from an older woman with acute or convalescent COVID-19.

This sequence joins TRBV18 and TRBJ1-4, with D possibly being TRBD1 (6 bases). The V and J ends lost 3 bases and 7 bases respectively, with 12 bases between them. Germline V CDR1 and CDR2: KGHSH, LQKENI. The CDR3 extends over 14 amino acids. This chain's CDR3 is CASSPRDTGEKLFF. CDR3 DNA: TGTGCCAGCTCACCTCGGGACACCGGTGAAAAACTGTTTTTT.

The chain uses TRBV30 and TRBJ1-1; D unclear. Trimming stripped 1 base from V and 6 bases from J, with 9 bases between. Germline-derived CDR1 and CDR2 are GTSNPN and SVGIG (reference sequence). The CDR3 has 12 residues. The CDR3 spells CAWSDRVSEAFF. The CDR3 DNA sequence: TGTGCCTGGAGTGACCGGGTATCTGAAGCTTTCTTT. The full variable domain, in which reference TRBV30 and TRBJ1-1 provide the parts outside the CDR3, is SQTIHQWPATLVQPVGSPLSLECTVEGTSNPNLYWYRQAAGRGLQLLFYSVGIGQISSEVPQNLSASRPQDRQFILSSKKLLLSDSGFYLCAWSDRVSEAFFGQGTRLTVV.

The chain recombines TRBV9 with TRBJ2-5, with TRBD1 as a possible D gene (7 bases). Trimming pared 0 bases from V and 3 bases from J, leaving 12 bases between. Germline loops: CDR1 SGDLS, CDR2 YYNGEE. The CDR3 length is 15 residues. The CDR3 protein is CASSVAGGIEETQYF. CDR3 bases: TGTGCCAGCAGCGTAGCAGGGGGGATTGAAGAGACCCAGTACTTC.

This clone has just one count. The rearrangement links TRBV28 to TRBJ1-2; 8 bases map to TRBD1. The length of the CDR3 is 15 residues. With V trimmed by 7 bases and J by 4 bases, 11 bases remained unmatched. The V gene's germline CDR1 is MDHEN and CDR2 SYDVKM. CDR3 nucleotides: TGTGCCAGCACTACAGGGGGGGCGGTTGTCTATGGCTACACCTTC. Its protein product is CASTTGGAVVYGYTF.

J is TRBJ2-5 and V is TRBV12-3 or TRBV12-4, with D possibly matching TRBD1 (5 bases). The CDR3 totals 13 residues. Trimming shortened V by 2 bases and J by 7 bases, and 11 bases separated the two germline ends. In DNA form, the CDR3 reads TGTGCCAGCAGTTTAAAGGGGCGTGGGACCCAGTACTTC. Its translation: CASSLKGRGTQYF.

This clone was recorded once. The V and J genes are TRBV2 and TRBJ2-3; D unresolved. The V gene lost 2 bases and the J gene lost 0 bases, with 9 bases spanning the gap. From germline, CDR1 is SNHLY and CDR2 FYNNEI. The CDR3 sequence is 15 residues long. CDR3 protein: CASSELGFSTDTQYF. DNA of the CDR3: TGTGCCAGCAGTGAACTGGGCTTTAGCACAGATACGCAGTATTTT.

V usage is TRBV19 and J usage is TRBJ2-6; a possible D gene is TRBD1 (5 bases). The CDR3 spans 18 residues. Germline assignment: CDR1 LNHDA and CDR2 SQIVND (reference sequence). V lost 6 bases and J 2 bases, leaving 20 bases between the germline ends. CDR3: CASSRQGIPSAGANVLTF. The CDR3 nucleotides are TGTGCCAGTAGCCGCCAGGGTATACCTTCTGCTGGGGCCAACGTCCTGACTTTC.

CDR3 region: CASSGWSSRETQYF. Here the CDR3 DNA reads TGTGCCAGCAGCGGTTGGTCTAGCCGAGAGACCCAGTACTTC. The rearrangement joins TRBV7-9 to TRBJ2-5, with D tentatively TRBD2 (5 bases). The germline V and J ends were trimmed by 5 bases and 4 bases, with 14 bases remaining between them. The CDR3 contains 14 residues. The germline gives CDR1 SEHNR, CDR2 FQNEAQ (reference sequence).

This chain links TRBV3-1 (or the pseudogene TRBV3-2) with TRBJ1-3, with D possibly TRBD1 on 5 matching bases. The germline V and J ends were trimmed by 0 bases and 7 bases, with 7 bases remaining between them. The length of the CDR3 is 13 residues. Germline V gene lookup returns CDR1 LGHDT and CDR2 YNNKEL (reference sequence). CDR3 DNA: TGTGCCAGCAGCCAAGAGCGGGGGAACACCATATATTTT. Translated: CASSQERGNTIYF.

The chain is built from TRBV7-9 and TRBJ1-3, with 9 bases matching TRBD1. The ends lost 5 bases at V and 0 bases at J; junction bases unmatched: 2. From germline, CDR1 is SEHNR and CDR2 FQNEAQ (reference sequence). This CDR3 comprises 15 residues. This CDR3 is CASSLGQGSGNTIYF. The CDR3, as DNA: TGTGCCAGCAGCCTGGGACAGGGCTCTGGAAACACCATATATTTT.

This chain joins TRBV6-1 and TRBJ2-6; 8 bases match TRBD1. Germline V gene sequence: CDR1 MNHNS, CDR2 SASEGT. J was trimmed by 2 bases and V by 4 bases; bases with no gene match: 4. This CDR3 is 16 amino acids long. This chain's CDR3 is CASSVSGGAGANVLTF. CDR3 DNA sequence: TGTGCCAGCAGTGTGTCAGGGGGCGCTGGGGCCAACGTCCTGACTTTC.

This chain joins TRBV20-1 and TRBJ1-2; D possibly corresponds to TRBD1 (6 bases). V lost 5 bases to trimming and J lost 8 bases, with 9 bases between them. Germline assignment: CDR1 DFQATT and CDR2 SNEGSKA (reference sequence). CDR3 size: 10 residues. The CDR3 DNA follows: TGCAGTGCTGCAGGGGACGGCTACACCTTC. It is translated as CSAAGDGYTF.